What follows is one TCR beta chain and its context. With 7 bases removed from V and 3 bases from J, the gap between germline ends came to 17 bases. Germline CDR1 reads MNHNY; CDR2 reads SVGAGI (reference sequence). The CDR3 consists of 15 residues. This record belongs to a study of neoadjuvant anti-PD-1 for oral cavity cancer. Produced via immunoSEQ multiplex PCR; TCRdb's table is partial and in-frame only. The sample has 7,500 to 10,000 clones; 68% are singletons. As to time point: after neoadjuvant nivolumab, at surgical resection. Sequences were derived from PBMCs, sampled after nivolumab (anti-PD-1) treatment. The clonotype was recovered from a person between 35 and 79 years old with oral cavity squamous cell carcinoma. The chain uses TRBV6-6 and TRBJ2-3; TRBD1 might be the D (6 bases). The CDR3 DNA sequence: TGTGCCAGCAACGCGGACAGTCGTAAAACAGATACGCAGTATTTT. It codes for CASNADSRKTDTQYF.